This TCR beta chain was identified in a study of T cell clonality in common variable immunodeficiency. Many counts were recorded for this clone. Its antigen is unknown. The read ends 3 residues shy of where the CDR3 ends; the end is completed using the germline J gene. Overall study results and limits: CVID subjects showed higher TCRbeta clonality than healthy controls.

This CDR3 has 15 residues. In germline, CDR1 is LNHDA, CDR2 SQIVND (reference sequence). Trimming removed 0 bases at V and 6 bases at J, with 12 bases between. Patients and controls were mostly of Caucasian heritage. Blood samples were heparinized, 5 to 8 ml per donor. CVID and control samples used equivalent genomic DNA input. Data came from immunoSEQ multiplex PCR; TCRdb stores just in-frame clones and leaves some out. The sample is made up of 50,000 to 65,000 clones, none counted only once. Sequenced: peripheral blood mononuclear cells. The chain uses TRBV19 and TRBJ1-5; D gene ambiguous. The sequence was collected from a person between 18 and 70 years old in good health. CDR3 sequence reads: CASSIDLRWAQPQHF. Partial CDR3 DNA: TGTGCCAGTAGTATAGATCTCAGGTGGGCTCAGCCC.